This T cell receptor beta chain was captured by sequencing in a study of control samples from healthy donors and cancer patients. The CDR3 length is 15 residues. Libraries were prepared by immunoSEQ multiplex PCR; TCRdb keeps only in-frame clonotypes and omits some of them. Of approximately 150,000 clones in the sample, 70% to 90% were seen once. This rearrangement joins TRBV21-1 to TRBJ1-6. TRBV21-1 is deemed a pseudogene. The TCR sequence derives from a man between 18 and 35 years old in good health. Source material: blood. The CDR3 DNA reads as TGTGCCAGCAGCATGGGACCTGCCTATAATTCACCCCTCCACTTT. This sequence encodes CASSMGPAYNSPLHF.